The 20 T cell receptor beta chains below were found in one sample sequenced in a study of T cells after posttransplantation cyclophosphamide. The table came from immunoSEQ multiplex PCR; TCRdb's copy has only in-frame clones and leaves some out. Recorded here are more than 30,000 clones, none singletons. The specimen sequenced was PBMCs. The receptors were gathered from a girl between 10 and 17 years old in good health, CMV-negative, and a related stem cell transplant donor.

This clone was counted many times. CDR3 protein: CASSVEGGATEAFF. In DNA form, the CDR3 reads TGTGCCAGCAGCGTAGAAGGGGGTGCCACTGAAGCTTTCTTT. V is TRBV9 and J is TRBJ1-1, with a possible D match to TRBD1 (6 bases). The CDR3 has 14 amino acids. Trimming took off 0 bases at V and 4 bases at J, with 10 bases between the two ends. The V gene's germline CDR1 is SGDLS and CDR2 YYNGEE.

This clone has ten or more counts. This sequence joins TRBV4-2 and TRBJ1-1, with TRBD1 identical over 7 bases. Germline V lookup: CDR1 LGHNA, CDR2 YNFKEQ. J was trimmed by 0 bases and V by 3 bases; bases with no gene match: 19. CDR3 size: 20 residues. CDR3 in DNA: TGTGCCAGCAGCCACTTGCGACAGGGACTTCGGGGTGCTATGAACACTGAAGCTTTCTTT. Its protein product is CASSHLRQGLRGAMNTEAFF.

In DNA, the CDR3 is TGTGCCAGCAGCCTAGGACTAGCGGGGACCACAGATACGCAGTATTTT. It encodes CASSLGLAGTTDTQYF. The gene calls are TRBV7-3 and TRBJ2-3; TRBD2 aligns across 12 bases. V dropped 5 bases and J dropped 2; count of bases not matched to a gene: 5. In germline, CDR1 is SGHTA, CDR2 FQGTGA. The CDR3 is 16 amino acids.

This clone was recorded many times. The rearrangement links TRBV29-1 to TRBJ2-2; 8 nucleotides agree with TRBD2. The CDR3 consists of 14 residues. Germline CDR1 SQVTM, CDR2 ANQGSEA. Trimming removed 6 bases from V and 3 bases from J; junction bases left unmatched: 6. The CDR3 DNA sequence: TGCAGCGTGCGCACTAGCGGCTACACCGGGGAGCTGTTTTTT. Its translation is CSVRTSGYTGELFF.

This rearrangement joins TRBV4-1 to TRBJ2-5, with TRBD1 matching 10 bases. Germline CDR1 and CDR2: MGHRA and YSYEKL. The CDR3 length is 14 residues. J gave up 6 bases and V 7 bases, and 8 bases lay outside the gene matches. The CDR3 nucleotides read TGCGCCAGCACTCAGGGGACAGGGGTGAAGACCCAGTACTTC. Its translation is CASTQGTGVKTQYF.

This clone was counted at least ten times. This chain joins TRBV18 and TRBJ2-7; no firm D call. The CDR3 loop spans 12 amino acids. Germline V lookup: CDR1 KGHSH, CDR2 LQKENI. V lost 3 bases and J lost 6, with 9 bases in between. The CDR3 DNA is TGTGCCAGCTCACCCGCAGGTCGCGAGCAGTACTTC. Translating it yields CASSPAGREQYF.

J is TRBJ2-7 and V is TRBV30; 11 nucleotides match TRBD2. Trimming took 2 bases from V and 2 from J; bases not matched to a gene: 5. Germline CDR1 GTSNPN, CDR2 SVGIG (reference sequence). The CDR3 contains 15 residues. CDR3 protein: CAWSFSGGDAYEQYF. CDR3 coding DNA: TGTGCCTGGAGTTTTAGCGGGGGGGACGCCTACGAGCAGTACTTC. The full variable domain, completed using reference TRBV30 and TRBJ2-7, is SQTIHQWPATLVQPVGSPLSLECTVEGTSNPNLYWYRQAAGRGLQLLFYSVGIGQISSEVPQNLSASRPQDRQFILSSKKLLLSDSGFYLCAWSFSGGDAYEQYFGPGTRLTVT.

This clone was recorded at least ten times. The genes are TRBV4-1 and TRBJ2-3; 8 bases are a match to TRBD2. Germline values: CDR1 MGHRA, CDR2 YSYEKL. Germline trimming cut 4 bases from V and 3 bases from J; bases unmatched to any gene: 9. The CDR3 extends over 16 amino acids. The DNA of the CDR3 is TGCGCCAGCAGCCTCCGGAGTGGCGGGGGGACAGATACGCAGTATTTT. Translating it yields CASSLRSGGGTDTQYF.

This clone was detected a few times. The chain carries TRBV11-1 and TRBJ2-3, with 7 nucleotides matching TRBD2. After removal of 5 bases from V and 7 bases from J, the junction contained 3 bases not matched to a gene. CDR3 size: 12 residues. Germline V lookup: CDR1 SGHAT, CDR2 FQDESV (reference sequence). CDR3 loop: CASSRDYHTQYF. CDR3 nucleotides: TGTGCCAGCAGCCGGGACTATCATACGCAGTATTTT.

This clone was recorded at least ten times. This sequence joins TRBV7-3 and TRBJ2-2, with a possible D match to TRBD1 (6 bases). Per the germline V gene, CDR1 is SGHTA and CDR2 is FQGTGA. The CDR3 runs to 14 residues. Trimming stripped 6 bases from V and 1 base from J, with 9 bases between. The DNA for the CDR3 is TGTGCCAGCAGTCCGGACAGGAACACCGGGGAGCTGTTTTTT. Translating gives CASSPDRNTGELFF.

The chain joins TRBV7-8 to TRBJ1-5; D remains unclear. Germline CDR1 SGHVS, CDR2 FQNEAQ. V lost 0 bases to trimming and J lost 5 bases, with 14 bases between them. There are 16 residues in the CDR3. In DNA, the CDR3 is TGTGCCAGCAGCTTAGCCCGGAGGGTGAGGGATCAGCCCCAGCATTTT. The encoded protein is CASSLARRVRDQPQHF.

This clone was recorded a few times. V usage is TRBV9 and J usage is TRBJ2-6, with 9 nucleotides matching TRBD2. The CDR3 consists of 18 residues. Germline values: CDR1 SGDLS, CDR2 YYNGEE. The V and J ends lost 4 bases and 3 bases, in that order; junction bases with no gene match: 11. The CDR3 DNA follows: TGTGCCAGCAGCTTCGACCTTAGCGGGAGTGGTGGGGCCAACGTCCTGACTTTC. Amino acid sequence: CASSFDLSGSGGANVLTF. The full variable domain, in which reference TRBV9 and TRBJ2-6 provide the parts outside the CDR3, is DSGVTQTPKHLITATGQRVTLRCSPRSGDLSVYWYQQSLDQGLQFLIQYYNGEERAKGNILERFSAQQFPDLHSELNLSSLELGDSALYFCASSFDLSGSGGANVLTFGAGSRLTVL.

This clone was detected many times. The V call is TRBV29-1, the J call TRBJ2-1; 15 bases are a match to TRBD2. Germline V CDR1 and CDR2: SQVTM, ANQGSEA. V gave up 3 bases and J gave up 2 bases; unmatched junction bases: 2. The length of the CDR3 is 16 residues. The chain's CDR3 is CSVDGTSGRPYNEQFF. The CDR3 region has the DNA TGCAGCGTTGACGGGACTAGCGGGAGGCCCTACAATGAGCAGTTCTTC.

Ten or more counts support this clone. The rearrangement links TRBV6-5 to TRBJ2-7; 8 bases line up with TRBD1. This CDR3 has 15 residues. V trimming: 2 bases; J trimming: 2 bases; junction bases outside the gene matches: 5. Germline lookup yields CDR1 MNHEY and CDR2 SVGAGI. The CDR3 nucleotides read TGTGCCAGCAGTTACGCGACAGGGGCCGCCTACGAGCAGTACTTC. The encoded protein is CASSYATGAAYEQYF.

This clone was seen at least ten times. The rearrangement uses TRBV5-1 and TRBJ2-2, with TRBD1 identical over 10 bases. CDR3 length: 15 residues. Germline CDR1 and CDR2: SGHRS and YFSETQ. The ends lost 0 bases at V and 4 bases at J; junction bases unmatched: 0. In nucleotides, the CDR3 is TGCGCCAGCAGCTTGGGACAGGGGGCCACCGGGGAGCTGTTTTTT. Its protein product is CASSLGQGATGELFF.

This clone has at least ten counts. The chain couples TRBV14 to TRBJ1-2, with 10 bases that match TRBD1. The junction had 7 bases not matched to a gene; V was cut back by 1 base and J by 8 bases. Germline CDR1 reads SGHDN; CDR2 reads FVKESK. CDR3 length: 15 amino acids. The CDR3 is CASSQVRQGAWGYTF. The DNA of the CDR3 is TGTGCCAGCAGCCAAGTTCGACAGGGGGCGTGGGGCTACACCTTC.

This clone showed up many times. The chain employs TRBV11-2 and TRBJ2-7; TRBD1 might be the D (6 bases). The CDR3 contains 14 residues. Trimming removed 4 bases at V and 2 bases at J, with 12 bases between. Germline CDR1 and CDR2: SGHAT and FQNNGV. The CDR3 reads CASSSVQGTYEQYF. CDR3 bases: TGTGCCAGCAGCTCCGTTCAGGGGACCTACGAGCAGTACTTC.

A note on this clone: A junction boundary mismatches the germline segment, possibly from a read error. The chain recombines TRBV15 with TRBJ2-2; 10 bases map to TRBD1. Germline assignment: CDR1 LNHNV and CDR2 YYDKDF (reference sequence). This CDR3 contains 15 residues. The CDR3 sequence: CATSGDSRTGGSLFF. CDR3 nucleotides: TGTGCCACCAGCGGAGATTCCCGGACAGGGGGATCGCTGTTTTTT.

In its sample, this clone was seen a few times. The rearrangement joins TRBV28 to TRBJ1-1; a possible D gene is TRBD1 (5 bases). From germline, CDR1 is MDHEN and CDR2 SYDVKM. V was clipped by 8 bases and J by 0 bases, with 16 bases between them. There are 15 residues in the CDR3. The CDR3 DNA reads TGTGCCAGCCTTCACACAGGACGTATGAACACTGAAGCTTTCTTT. Translated: CASLHTGRMNTEAFF.

The gene calls are TRBV19 and TRBJ2-3; TRBD1 might be the D (5 bases). Germline CDR1 LNHDA, CDR2 SQIVND (reference sequence). CDR3 length equals 15 residues. Trimming left V 8 bases short and J 0 bases short, with 15 bases between. The CDR3 nucleotides are TGTGCCAGTCAAGATCCTGCAGGGAGCACAGATACGCAGTATTTT. Protein sequence: CASQDPAGSTDTQYF. The whole variable domain, remainder taken from reference TRBV19 and TRBJ2-3, is DGGITQSPKYLFRKEGQNVTLSCEQNLNHDAMYWYRQDPGQGLRLIYYSQIVNDFQKGDIAEGYSVSREKKESFPLTVTSAQKNPTAFYLCASQDPAGSTDTQYFGPGTRLTVL.